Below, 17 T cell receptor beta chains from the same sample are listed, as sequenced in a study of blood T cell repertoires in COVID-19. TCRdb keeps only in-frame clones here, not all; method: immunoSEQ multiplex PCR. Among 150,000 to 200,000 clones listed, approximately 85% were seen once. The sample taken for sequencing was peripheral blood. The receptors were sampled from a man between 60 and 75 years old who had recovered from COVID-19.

The CDR3 here is CASSSRTGTEAFF. The CDR3, as DNA: TGTGCCAGCAGTTCTAGGACAGGGACTGAAGCTTTCTTT. V and J are TRBV6-4 and TRBJ1-1, with 8 bases that match TRBD1. V dropped 5 bases and J dropped 5; count of bases not matched to a gene: 4. CDR1 and CDR2 from the germline V gene are MRHNA and SNTAGT. The CDR3 loop spans 13 amino acids.

The CDR3 loop is CATSTLTSGGQETQYF. The CDR3, as DNA: TGTGCCACCAGCACCTTGACTAGCGGGGGGCAAGAGACCCAGTACTTC. The J gene is TRBJ2-5, the V gene TRBV15; 13 bases are a match to TRBD2. The CDR3 length is 16 residues. The V gene's germline CDR1 is LNHNV and CDR2 YYDKDF (reference sequence). V dropped 4 bases and J dropped 2; count of bases not matched to a gene: 4.

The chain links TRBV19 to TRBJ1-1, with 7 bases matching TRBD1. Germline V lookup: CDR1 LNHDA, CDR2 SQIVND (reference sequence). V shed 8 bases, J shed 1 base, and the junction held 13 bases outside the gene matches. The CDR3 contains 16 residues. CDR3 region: CASGKTGIDRNTEAFF. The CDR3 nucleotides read TGTGCCAGTGGAAAGACAGGGATTGATAGGAACACTGAAGCTTTCTTT.

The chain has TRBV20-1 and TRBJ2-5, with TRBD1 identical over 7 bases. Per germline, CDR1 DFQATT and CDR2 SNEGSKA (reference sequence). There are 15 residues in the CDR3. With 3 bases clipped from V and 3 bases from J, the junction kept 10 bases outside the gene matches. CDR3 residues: CSASPPPGQKETQYF. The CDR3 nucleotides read TGCAGTGCTAGTCCCCCACCGGGACAGAAAGAGACCCAGTACTTC.

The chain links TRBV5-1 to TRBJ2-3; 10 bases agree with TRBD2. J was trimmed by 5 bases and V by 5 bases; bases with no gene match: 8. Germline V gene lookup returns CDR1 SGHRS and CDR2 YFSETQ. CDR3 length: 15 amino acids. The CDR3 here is CASSYQRGGLDTQYF. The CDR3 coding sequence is TGCGCCAGCAGTTACCAGCGGGGGGGCTTAGATACGCAGTATTTT.

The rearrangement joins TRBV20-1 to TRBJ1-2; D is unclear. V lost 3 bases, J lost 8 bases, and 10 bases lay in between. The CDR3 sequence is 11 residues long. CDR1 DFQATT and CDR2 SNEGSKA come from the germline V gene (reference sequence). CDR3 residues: CSASLQRGYTF. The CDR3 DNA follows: TGCAGTGCTAGCCTCCAGCGCGGCTACACCTTC.

CDR3 protein: CASSQVGSKETQYF. The CDR3 nucleotides read TGCGCCAGCAGCCAAGTGGGCAGCAAAGAGACCCAGTACTTC. The rearrangement joins TRBV4-1 to TRBJ2-5; D uncertain. V lost 1 base and J lost 3, with 9 bases in between. Germline assignment: CDR1 MGHRA and CDR2 YSYEKL. There are 14 residues in the CDR3.

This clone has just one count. DNA of the CDR3: TGCGCCAGCACCCCTTCGGGTCGATTGAACACTGAAGCTTTCTTT. Its translation: CASTPSGRLNTEAFF. This chain uses TRBV4-1 with TRBJ1-1, with D unclear. CDR3 size: 15 residues. V was shortened by 7 bases and J by 0 bases, with 15 bases between the two germline ends. Germline V CDR1 and CDR2: MGHRA, YSYEKL.

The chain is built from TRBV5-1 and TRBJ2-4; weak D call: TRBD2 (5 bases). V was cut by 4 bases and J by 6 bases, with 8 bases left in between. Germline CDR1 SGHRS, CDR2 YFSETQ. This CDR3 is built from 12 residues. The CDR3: CASSPRGNIQYF. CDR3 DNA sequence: TGCGCCAGCAGCCCTCGGGGAAACATTCAGTACTTC.

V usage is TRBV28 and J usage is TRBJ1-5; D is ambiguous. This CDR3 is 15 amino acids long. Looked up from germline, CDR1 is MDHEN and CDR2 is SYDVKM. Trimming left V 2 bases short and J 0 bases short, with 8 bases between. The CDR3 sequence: CASSLGGNSNQPQHF. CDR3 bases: TGTGCCAGCAGTTTAGGCGGCAATAGCAATCAGCCCCAGCATTTT.

CDR3 DNA: TGTGCCAGCAGCCAAGATCTCCTTAGGGGCAGAACGGGCACAGATACGCAGTATTTT. This encodes CASSQDLLRGRTGTDTQYF. This rearrangement joins TRBV14 to TRBJ2-3; perhaps TRBD1 as D (5 bases). Trimming pared 0 bases from V and 1 base from J, leaving 20 bases between. Germline V CDR1 and CDR2: SGHDN, FVKESK. The CDR3 has 19 residues.

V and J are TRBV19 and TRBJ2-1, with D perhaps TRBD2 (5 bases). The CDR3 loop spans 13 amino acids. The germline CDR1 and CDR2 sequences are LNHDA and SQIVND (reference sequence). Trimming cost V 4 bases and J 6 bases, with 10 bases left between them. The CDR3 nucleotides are TGTGCCAGTAGTACCGGGGTATTCAATGAGCAGTTCTTC. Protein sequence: CASSTGVFNEQFF.

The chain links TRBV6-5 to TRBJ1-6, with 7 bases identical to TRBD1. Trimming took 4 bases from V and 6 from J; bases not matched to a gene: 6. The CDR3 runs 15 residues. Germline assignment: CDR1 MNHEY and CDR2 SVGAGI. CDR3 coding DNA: TGTGCCAGCAGTTCGAAGGGACAGTCTAATTCACCCCTCCACTTT. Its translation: CASSSKGQSNSPLHF.

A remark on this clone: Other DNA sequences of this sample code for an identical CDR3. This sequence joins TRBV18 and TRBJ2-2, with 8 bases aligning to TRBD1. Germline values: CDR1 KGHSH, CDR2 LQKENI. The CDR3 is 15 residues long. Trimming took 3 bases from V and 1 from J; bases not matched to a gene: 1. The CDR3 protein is CASSPGTGNTGELFF. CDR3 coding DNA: TGTGCCAGCTCACCTGGGACAGGGAACACCGGGGAGCTGTTTTTT.

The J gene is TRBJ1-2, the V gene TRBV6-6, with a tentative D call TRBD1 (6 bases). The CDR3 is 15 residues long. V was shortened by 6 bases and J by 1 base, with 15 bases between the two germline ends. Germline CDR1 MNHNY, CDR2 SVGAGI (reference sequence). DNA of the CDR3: TGTGCCAGCAGCCAGACAGGCACCTTTAACTATGGCTACACCTTC. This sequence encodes CASSQTGTFNYGYTF.

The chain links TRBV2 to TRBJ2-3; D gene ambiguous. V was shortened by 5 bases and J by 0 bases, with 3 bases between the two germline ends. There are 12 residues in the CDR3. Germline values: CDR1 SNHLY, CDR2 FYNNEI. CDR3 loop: CASSLSTDTQYF. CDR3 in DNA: TGTGCCAGCAGTCTAAGCACAGATACGCAGTATTTT.

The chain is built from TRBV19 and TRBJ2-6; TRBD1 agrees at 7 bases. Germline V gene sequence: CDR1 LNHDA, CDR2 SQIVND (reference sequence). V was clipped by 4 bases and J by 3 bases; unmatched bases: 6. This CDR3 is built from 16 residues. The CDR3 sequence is CASSRGTGDGANVLTF. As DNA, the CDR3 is TGTGCCAGTAGTAGGGGAACAGGGGATGGGGCCAACGTCCTGACTTTC.